Sequencing of this T cell receptor (beta chain) was carried out in a study of graft-versus-host responses after intestinal transplantation (dated by TCRdb to the early 2020s). Turning to the overall study: Multivisceral, liver-intestinal, or isolated intestinal transplants were received by the recipients. All recipients received anti-thymocyte globulin induction followed by maintenance tacrolimus and steroids for two to four years. After intestinal transplantation, graft-versus-host and host-versus-graft alloreactive T cell clones were followed in the graft, circulation and bone marrow using bulk TCR-beta CDR3 sequencing. Alloreactive clones were identified by sequencing pre-transplant mixed lymphocyte reaction products and comparing them with unstimulated pre-transplant donor and recipient T cells. Of the 20 to 25 intestinal transplant recipients enrolled in the cohort, one of whom was a retransplant, 3 patients without pretransplant specimens were excluded. Donor T cell macrochimerism was defined as a peak of at least 4% donor T cells among recipient peripheral blood mononuclear cells. Samples from three later patients were sequenced in-house on an Illumina MiSeq with MiXCR processing rather than by the commercial service. The paper's findings and limits, for the study overall: The relatively low number and heterogeneity of intestinal transplant patients limited the conclusions. Early after transplant, declines in HvG clones were associated with peak levels of circulating GvH clones. In patients with donor T cell macrochimerism, the allografts had high GvH to HvG T cell clonal ratios. GvH clones were found in recipient bone marrow, and some of the GvH clones appeared earlier in ileal mucosa or blood, which is consistent with an intestinal mucosal origin.

Based on the germline V gene, the CDR1 and CDR2 sequences are MNHEY and SVGAGI. V is shortened by 10 bases, J by 2 bases, and the region joining them spans 12 bases. The CDR3 runs 13 amino acids, cysteine and phenylalanine included. Only the CDR3 portion is preserved as DNA: 39 bases, with reading frame beginning at the first base. Blood samples were collected up to 4 times in the first month after transplant and then at least monthly when available. The library came from the immunoSEQ multiplex PCR assay. For most patients, high-throughput TCR-beta CDR3 sequencing of genomic DNA was performed by Adaptive Biotechnologies. Per the original workflow: TCR sequencing data for 18 patients were retrieved from Adaptive's ImmunoSEQ software; three other patients were processed with MiXCR and VDJtools. CDR3 nucleotide sequences shared between donor and recipient were removed because the origin of such sequences could not be assigned. At least 2-fold expansion over unstimulated cells and a minimum CFSE-low frequency of 0.002% (template counts) or 0.001% (read counts) were required for clones to be classified as alloreactive. Clones detected in sequenced pre-transplant spleen, lymph node, or MLR CFSE-low populations of the donor or recipient were defined as mappable. Cumulative frequency of alloreactive clones was calculated as a percentage of all sequences weighted by copy number. TCRdb stores this immuneACCESS table with in-frame sequences only. Part of the clones is absent; in the studies checked, under half of the shortfall reflects unresolved V genes, and no reason is known for the rest. For V, J and clone size, that table is used; D and trimming come from the DNA. Within this sample are fewer than 30,000 clones, with about 85% of them counted one time only. The top ten clonotypes cover around a tenth of the sample.

To note about this clone: Its antigen has not been determined. It has no much larger one-base neighbor in the sample; base qualities were not kept.

This specimen was PBMCs, taken 450 to 460 days after intestinal transplantation. Rearrangement joined TRBV6-5 to TRBJ1-5, with a weak D call of TRBD1 (5 bases match). The sequence was collected from a human patient who received an intestinal transplant, so some T cells may come from the graft donor. The nucleotides are TGTGCCACAAGCCGGGACGGCAATCAGCCCCAGCATTTT. Translated, it reads CATSRDGNQPQHF.